This record concerns one T cell receptor (beta chain) sequence. The antigen is not known. The J segment lost 1 base and the V segment lost 6 bases, leaving 10 bases of the junction unmatched. Per germline, CDR1 MDHEN and CDR2 SYDVKM. This CDR3 is 16 amino acids long. This sample was taken from a study of cytomegalovirus exposure and HLA in healthy donors. Method: immunoSEQ multiplex PCR; TCRdb's copy keeps in-frame clones and lacks some. Of about 360,000 clones in the sample, 86% were seen once. Study-level findings and limits: Cytomegalovirus-associated TCR beta chains were listed, numbering more than 150. A later analysis found first-cohort TCR clusters tended to co-occur in the 90 to 150 validation repertoires.

The specimen sequenced was PBMCs. The TCR was taken from a woman younger than 35 in good health and CMV-seronegative. The rearrangement joins TRBV28 to TRBJ2-7; 9 bases map to TRBD2. The CDR3 here is CASRPGLALKSYEQYF. The CDR3 DNA follows: TGTGCCAGCAGACCTGGACTAGCGCTCAAATCCTACGAGCAGTACTTC.